A selection of T cell receptor beta chains follows, all from one sample in a study of regulatory T cells in long-lasting Graves disease. TCRdb used MiXCR to reprocess the multiplex PCR reads, holding one entry per CDR3 protein. The sample lists fewer than 450,000 distinct CDR3 sequences; around 16% were seen once. This sample also belongs to another study, concerning T cells in Graves' hyperthyroidism and ophthalmopathy.

This specimen was peripheral blood mononuclear cells (PBMCs), taken at new diagnosis, from a patient treated with antithyroid drugs. The receptor source for this set is a woman aged 40 to 50 with Graves disease. Each CDR3 is given with its conserved first and last residue. A D gene is named only where the DNA matches it firmly. Not every row has a clone size; where given, it reads once, few, many or a size class.

j_gene,v_gene,abundance,d_gene,CDR3nt,CDR3aa
TRBJ1-1,TRBV5-1,-,-,TGCGCCAGCAGCGATTGGGGCCCGTCGAACACTGAAGCTTTCTTT,CASSDWGPSNTEAFF
TRBJ2-7,TRBV6-1,few,TRBD2,TGTGCCAGCAGTAATGGAGCTAGCGGGAGTTACGAGCAGTACTTC,CASSNGASGSYEQYF
TRBJ2-1,TRBV6-2/TRBV6-3,-,-,TGTGCCAGCAGTGAAAGGGGGATAACCTACAATGAGCAGTTCTTC,CASSERGITYNEQFF
TRBJ1-3,TRBV6-1,few,-,TGTGCCAGCAGTAAACTCAAGACAGGCGGAAACACCATATATTTT,CASSKLKTGGNTIYF
TRBJ2-7,TRBV3-1,many,-,TGTGCCAGCAGCCAAAGTGTCGGAGGGACCAGGAGCTCCTACGAGCAGTACTTC,CASSQSVGGTRSSYEQYF
TRBJ2-3,TRBV11-2,many,TRBD2,TGTGCCAGCAGCTTAGCGGTTGGGTTGCGGGAGGACACAGATACGCAGTATTTT,CASSLAVGLREDTDTQYF
TRBJ2-7,TRBV9,many,-,TGTGCCAGCAGCCTAGGGAGGGACAGAACTTACGAGCAGTACTTC,CASSLGRDRTYEQYF
TRBJ1-5,TRBV10-3,-,TRBD1,TGTGCCATCAGTGACGGGACAGGGGTTGAGTCCCAGCATTTT,CAISDGTGVESQHF
TRBJ2-3,TRBV11-2,-,-,TGTGCCAGCAGGCCTACCCTCGGGGAAGCTAGCACAGATACGCAGTATTTT,CASRPTLGEASTDTQYF
TRBJ2-4,TRBV7-2,many,-,TGTGCCAGCAGCTTAGCGGGGGGGGCGATGGACATTCAGTACTTC,CASSLAGGAMDIQYF
TRBJ1-2,TRBV30,many,-,TGTGCCTGGAGTCCGGGACGTAACTATGGCTACACCTTC,CAWSPGRNYGYTF
TRBJ2-7,TRBV2,-,-,TGTGCCAGCAGTGGGCTTAGAGTCGGTGAGCAGTACTTC,CASSGLRVGEQYF
TRBJ2-3,TRBV5-1,many,TRBD2,TGCGCCAGCAGCTTGGTCGGGACTAGCACTAGCACAGATACGCAGTATTTT,CASSLVGTSTSTDTQYF
TRBJ2-7,TRBV20-1,few,-,TGCAGTGCTAGAGATCAAATAGGGGACGACTCCTACGAGCAGTACTTC,CSARDQIGDDSYEQYF
TRBJ2-5,TRBV20-1,many,-,TGCAGTGCTTTGTCCGGGACACCGGGGGAGACCCAGTACTTC,CSALSGTPGETQYF
TRBJ1-5,TRBV6-5,many,-,TGTGCCAGCAGTTACTCCGGGAGCCTTGATCAGCCCCAGCATTTT,CASSYSGSLDQPQHF
TRBJ2-3,TRBV27,many,-,TGTGCCAGCAGTCCGAAACCCGTTAGCACAGATACGCAGTATTTT,CASSPKPVSTDTQYF
TRBJ2-7,TRBV2,many,-,TGTGCCAGCAGCCGGGACTACGAGCAGTACTTC,CASSRDYEQYF
TRBJ2-1,TRBV28,many,-,TGTGCCAGCAGTTTTGGTAGCCCCCTCTATGAGCAGTTCTTC,CASSFGSPLYEQFF
TRBJ1-4,TRBV6-1,-,-,TGTGCCAGCAGGATACAGGGTGATGAAAAACTGTTTTTT,CASRIQGDEKLFF